The 13 T cell receptor beta chains given below trace back to one sample, sequenced in a study of cytomegalovirus exposure and HLA in healthy donors. Vbeta (60) and Jbeta (13) primers were used in the PCR. Clones were read by immunoSEQ multiplex PCR, and TCRdb kept only the in-frame ones, dropping some. The data contain some 87,000 clones, 60% to 80% of them singletons. Sequenced: PBMCs. The receptor source for this set is a woman aged 45-65 years in good health and CMV-seropositive.

This CDR3 reads CASSITQAGELFF. DNA for the CDR3: TGTGCCAGTAGTATCACGCAGGCAGGGGAGCTGTTTTTT. The V call is TRBV19, the J call TRBJ2-2; D gene ambiguous. The V end lost 3 bases, the J end lost 8 bases, and 10 bases lay between the germline ends. This CDR3 contains 13 residues. The germline V gene has CDR1 LNHDA and CDR2 SQIVND (reference sequence).

This chain joins TRBV9 and TRBJ2-2; 7 nucleotides agree with TRBD2. The CDR3 consists of 15 residues. The V gene end was trimmed by 1 base and the J gene end by 7 bases; junction bases not matched to a gene: 7. Germline V gives CDR1 SGDLS, CDR2 YYNGEE. The CDR3: CASSVRGTNLGELFF. The CDR3, as DNA: TGTGCCAGCAGCGTACGAGGGACTAATCTCGGGGAGCTGTTTTTT.

This chain's CDR3 is CASSNRGLIPYEQYF. CDR3 sequence (DNA): TGCGCCAGCAGCAACAGGGGTTTGATCCCCTACGAGCAGTACTTC. This sequence joins TRBV4-3 and TRBJ2-7; TRBD1 aligns across 7 bases. The CDR3 consists of 15 residues. Germline V CDR1 and CDR2: LGHNA, YSLEER. V lost 5 bases and J lost 2; bases outside the gene matches: 9.

This clone was detected only a few times. The V gene is TRBV28, the J gene TRBJ1-4; unclear D gene. V shed 2 bases and J shed 5 bases, with 12 bases lying between them. Germline loops: CDR1 MDHEN, CDR2 SYDVKM. The length of the CDR3 is 15 residues. CDR3 nucleotide sequence: TGTGCCAGCAGTTTAATCCAGGCCCCGAATGAAAAACTGTTTTTT. Amino acid sequence: CASSLIQAPNEKLFF.

A single count supports this clone. The CDR3 sequence is CASKTGLITDTQYF. The CDR3 nucleotides read TGCGCCAGCAAAACGGGACTTATCACAGATACGCAGTATTTT. The V gene is TRBV5-1, the J gene TRBJ2-3, with D perhaps TRBD2 (6 bases). V was trimmed by 6 bases and J by 2 bases, leaving 13 bases between them. The CDR3 has 14 residues. CDR1 is SGHRS, CDR2 YFSETQ, per germline.

The chain combines TRBV5-8 with TRBJ1-4, with 7 positions matching TRBD1. J was trimmed by 0 bases and V by 4 bases; bases with no gene match: 9. This CDR3 contains 17 residues. Germline CDR1 is SGHTS and CDR2 is YDEGEE. The CDR3 bases are TGTGCCAGCAGCGAGAGGGGACAGCTTTCAACTAATGAAAAACTGTTTTTT. Translation: CASSERGQLSTNEKLFF.

V is TRBV5-1 and J is TRBJ1-5; 10 positions match TRBD1. Unmatched junction bases numbered 5, after V lost 0 bases and J lost 2 bases. CDR3 length: 17 amino acids. CDR1 SGHRS and CDR2 YFSETQ come from the germline V gene. CDR3 residues: CASSLGTGTGGNQPQHF. CDR3 in DNA: TGCGCCAGCAGCTTGGGAACCGGGACAGGGGGCAATCAGCCCCAGCATTTT.

J is TRBJ2-3 and V is TRBV6-4; 9 bases match TRBD2. V lost 0 bases and J lost 4; bases outside the gene matches: 2. The CDR3 has 15 residues. Germline CDR1 reads MRHNA; CDR2 reads SNTAGT. The CDR3: CASSDSLAGPDTQYF. The CDR3 bases are TGTGCCAGCAGTGACTCTCTAGCGGGACCAGATACGCAGTATTTT.

The rearrangement joins TRBV7-9 to TRBJ2-7; 7 bases agree with TRBD2. This CDR3 has 15 residues. Germline CDR1 reads SEHNR; CDR2 reads FQNEAQ (reference sequence). The V and J ends lost 3 bases and 2 bases, in that order; junction bases with no gene match: 7. CDR3 DNA: TGTGCCAGCAGCTTCTCTAGCGGAGGGACCTACGAGCAGTACTTC. This translates into CASSFSSGGTYEQYF.

V is TRBV7-3 and J is TRBJ2-3, with 11 bases aligning to TRBD2. This CDR3 spans 16 amino acids. V was clipped by 4 bases and J by 2 bases; unmatched bases: 5. The germline V gene encodes CDR1 SGHTA and CDR2 FQGTGA. The DNA of the CDR3 is TGTGCCAGCAGCTCCGGGACTAGCGGATTCACAGATACGCAGTATTTT. Amino acid sequence: CASSSGTSGFTDTQYF.

The chain uses TRBV7-9 and TRBJ1-5, with D maybe TRBD1 (5 bases). The germline V gene has CDR1 SEHNR and CDR2 FQNEAQ (reference sequence). V lost 4 bases and J lost 7, with 14 bases in between. This CDR3 has 14 amino acids. CDR3: CASSSGSRGQPQHF. The DNA of the CDR3 is TGTGCCAGCAGCTCAGGAAGTAGGGGACAGCCCCAGCATTTT.

The chain links TRBV28 to TRBJ1-3; no definite D call. V dropped 2 bases and J dropped 2 bases, with 7 bases sitting between them. There are 14 residues in the CDR3. From germline, CDR1 is MDHEN and CDR2 SYDVKM. The CDR3 sequence is CASSLQAPGNTIYF. The CDR3 DNA reads as TGTGCCAGCAGTTTACAGGCCCCTGGAAACACCATATATTTT.

This clone was seen once. The chain couples TRBV7-2 to TRBJ2-5; 8 bases align to TRBD2. The better agreement between TRBJ2-7 and the DNA end casts doubt on the J call. Germline V gene data show CDR1 as SGHTA and CDR2 as FQGNSA. The CDR3 contains 16 residues. The CDR3 bases are TGTGCCAGCAGCACCCTTAGCGGGGCCTCCTCCTACGAGCAGTACTTC. Translation gives CASSTLSGASSYEQYF.